These 2 T cell receptor beta chains were sequenced from one sample in a study of T cell responses to AZD1222 COVID-19 vaccine (dated by TCRdb to the early 2020s). Receptor libraries were prepared by the immunoSEQ multiplex PCR assay. This immuneACCESS table, as held by TCRdb, lists in-frame sequences with V and J called but not all clones. Of the missing ones, under half trace to an unresolved V gene in checked studies; the others have no known cause. Counted in this sample were 190,000 or so clones; more than 75% of them appeared once. 20% to 30% of the sample lies in the top ten. This specimen's time point label, interpreted: about 28 days (+/-7) after the second vaccine dose. The sequencing used peripheral blood, collected 28 days after the second AZD1222 dose. These receptors were taken from an adult who received the AZD1222 COVID-19 vaccine.

CDR3 DNA sequence: TGTGCCAGCAGCACCTCGGCCGGGGCCTCCTACGAGCAGTACTTC. This encodes CASSTSAGASYEQYF. J is TRBJ2-7 and V is TRBV13, with D perhaps assigned TRBD1 or TRBD2 (5 bases each). The CDR3 is made up of 15 amino acids. Germline lookup yields CDR1 PRHDT and CDR2 FYEKMQ (reference sequence). V was trimmed by 5 bases and J by 0 bases, leaving 14 bases between them.

This clone was counted once. V gene TRBV25-1 combines with J gene TRBJ2-6; maybe TRBD1 (5 bases). Germline CDR1 is MGHDK and CDR2 is SYGVNS. V was pared by 1 base and J by 2 bases, with 12 bases between. This CDR3 is built from 17 residues. CDR3 sequence reads: CASSESRLGAGANVLTF. The CDR3 DNA reads TGTGCCAGCAGTGAATCTAGGTTAGGGGCTGGGGCCAACGTCCTGACTTTC.